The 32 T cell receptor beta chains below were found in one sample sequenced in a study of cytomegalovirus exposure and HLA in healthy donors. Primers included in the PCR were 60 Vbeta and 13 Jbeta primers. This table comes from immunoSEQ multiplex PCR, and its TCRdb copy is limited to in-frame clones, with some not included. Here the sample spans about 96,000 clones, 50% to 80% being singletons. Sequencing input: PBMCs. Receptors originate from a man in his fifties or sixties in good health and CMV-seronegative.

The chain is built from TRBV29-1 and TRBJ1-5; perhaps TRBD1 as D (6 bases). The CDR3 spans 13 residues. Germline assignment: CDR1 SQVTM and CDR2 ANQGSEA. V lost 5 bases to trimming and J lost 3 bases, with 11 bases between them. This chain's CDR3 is CSVKWTVNQPQHF. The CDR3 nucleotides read TGCAGCGTTAAATGGACAGTCAATCAGCCCCAGCATTTT.

CDR3 region: CASSYRGHGYTF. The CDR3 DNA reads TGTGCCAGCAGTTACAGGGGGCATGGCTACACCTTC. The chain has TRBV6-5 and TRBJ1-2, with 7 bases matching TRBD1. The CDR3 extends over 12 amino acids. Germline V gene lookup returns CDR1 MNHEY and CDR2 SVGAGI. V shed 2 bases, J shed 6 bases, and the junction held 0 bases outside the gene matches.

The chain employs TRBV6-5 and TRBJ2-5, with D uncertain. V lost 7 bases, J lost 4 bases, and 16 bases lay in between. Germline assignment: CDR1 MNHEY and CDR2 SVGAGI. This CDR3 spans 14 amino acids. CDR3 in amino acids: CASTPWSPGETQYF. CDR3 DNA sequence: TGTGCCAGCACCCCGTGGTCTCCGGGAGAGACCCAGTACTTC.

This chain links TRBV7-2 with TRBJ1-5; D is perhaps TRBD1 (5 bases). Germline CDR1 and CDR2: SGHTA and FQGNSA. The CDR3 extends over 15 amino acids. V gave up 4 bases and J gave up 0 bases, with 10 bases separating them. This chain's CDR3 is CASSSRGYSNQPQHF. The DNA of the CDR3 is TGTGCCAGCAGCTCGCGGGGGTATAGCAATCAGCCCCAGCATTTT.

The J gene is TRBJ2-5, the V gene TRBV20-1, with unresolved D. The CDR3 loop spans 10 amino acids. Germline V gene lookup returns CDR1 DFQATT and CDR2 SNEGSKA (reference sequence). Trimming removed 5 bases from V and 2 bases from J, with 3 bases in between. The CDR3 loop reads CSAVQETQYF. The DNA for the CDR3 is TGCAGTGCTGTACAAGAGACCCAGTACTTC.

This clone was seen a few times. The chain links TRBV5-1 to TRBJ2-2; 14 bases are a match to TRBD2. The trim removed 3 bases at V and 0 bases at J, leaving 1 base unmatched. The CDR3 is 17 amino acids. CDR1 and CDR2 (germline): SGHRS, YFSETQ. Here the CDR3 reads CASSSGLAGANTGELFF. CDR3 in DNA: TGCGCCAGCAGCTCGGGACTAGCGGGGGCGAACACCGGGGAGCTGTTTTTT.

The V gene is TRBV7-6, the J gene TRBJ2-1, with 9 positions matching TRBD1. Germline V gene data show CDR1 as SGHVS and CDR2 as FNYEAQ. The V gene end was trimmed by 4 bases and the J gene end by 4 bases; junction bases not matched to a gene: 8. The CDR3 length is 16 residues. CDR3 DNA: TGTGCCAGCAGCTATAGACCCGGGACAGGGTACAATGAGCAGTTCTTC. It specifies CASSYRPGTGYNEQFF.

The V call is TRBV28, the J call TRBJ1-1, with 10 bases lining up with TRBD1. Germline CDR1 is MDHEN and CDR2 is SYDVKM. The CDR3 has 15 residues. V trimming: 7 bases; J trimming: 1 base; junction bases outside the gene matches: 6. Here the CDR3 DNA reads TGTGCCAGCACCCTGACAGGGGGCCCGAACACTGAAGCTTTCTTT. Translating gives CASTLTGGPNTEAFF.

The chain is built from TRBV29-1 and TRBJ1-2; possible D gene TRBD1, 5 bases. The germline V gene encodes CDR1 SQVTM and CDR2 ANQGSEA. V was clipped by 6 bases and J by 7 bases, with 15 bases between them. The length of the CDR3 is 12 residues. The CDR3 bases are TGCAGCGTAACTTCTCTGGGGGGTGGCTACACCTTC. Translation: CSVTSLGGGYTF.

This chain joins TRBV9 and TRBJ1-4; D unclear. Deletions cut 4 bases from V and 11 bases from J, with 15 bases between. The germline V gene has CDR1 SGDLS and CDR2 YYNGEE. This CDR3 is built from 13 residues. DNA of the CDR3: TGTGCCAGCAGCCCCCCGGGTGATCGGAAACTGTTTTTT. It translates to CASSPPGDRKLFF.

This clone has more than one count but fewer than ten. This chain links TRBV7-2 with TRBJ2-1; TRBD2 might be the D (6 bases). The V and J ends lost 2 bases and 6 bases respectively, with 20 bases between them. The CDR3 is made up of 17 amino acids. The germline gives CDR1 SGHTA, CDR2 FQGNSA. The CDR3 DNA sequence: TGTGCCAGCAGCTTAAGGGCCCTAGCGTGGGTAGGCAATGAGCAGTTCTTC. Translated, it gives CASSLRALAWVGNEQFF.

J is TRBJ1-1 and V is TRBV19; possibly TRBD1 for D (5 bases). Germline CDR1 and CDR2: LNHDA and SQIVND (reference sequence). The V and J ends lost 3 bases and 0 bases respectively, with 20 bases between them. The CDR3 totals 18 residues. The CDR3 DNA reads TGTGCCAGTAGTATCCTTGGCCGAGGAACAGGTCTGAACACTGAAGCTTTCTTT. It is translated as CASSILGRGTGLNTEAFF.

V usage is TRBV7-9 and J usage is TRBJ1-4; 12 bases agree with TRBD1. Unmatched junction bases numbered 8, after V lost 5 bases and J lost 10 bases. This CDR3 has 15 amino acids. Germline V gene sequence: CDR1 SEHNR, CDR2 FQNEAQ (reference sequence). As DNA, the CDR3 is TGTGCCAGCAGCGGTACCGGGACAGGGGGCACAAAACTGTTTTTT. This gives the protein CASSGTGTGGTKLFF.

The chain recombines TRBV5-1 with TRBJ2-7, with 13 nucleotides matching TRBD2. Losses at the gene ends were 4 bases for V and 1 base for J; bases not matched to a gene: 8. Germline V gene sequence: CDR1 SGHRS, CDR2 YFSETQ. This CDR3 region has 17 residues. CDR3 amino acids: CASSRGLAGEQSYEQYF. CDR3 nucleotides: TGCGCCAGCAGCCGAGGACTAGCGGGGGAGCAGTCCTACGAGCAGTACTTC.

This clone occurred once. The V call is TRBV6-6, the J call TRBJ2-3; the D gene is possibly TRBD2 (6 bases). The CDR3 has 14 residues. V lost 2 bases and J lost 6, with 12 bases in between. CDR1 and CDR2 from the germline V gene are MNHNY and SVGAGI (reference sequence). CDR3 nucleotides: TGTGCCAGCAGTTACGGAGGGTCAGGGGATACGCAGTATTTT. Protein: CASSYGGSGDTQYF.

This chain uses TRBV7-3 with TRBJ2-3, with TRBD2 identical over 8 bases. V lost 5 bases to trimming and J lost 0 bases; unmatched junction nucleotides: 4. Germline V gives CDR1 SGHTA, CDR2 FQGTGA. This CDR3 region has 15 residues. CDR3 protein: CASSPLAASTDTQYF. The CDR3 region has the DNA TGTGCCAGCAGCCCACTAGCGGCGAGCACAGATACGCAGTATTTT.

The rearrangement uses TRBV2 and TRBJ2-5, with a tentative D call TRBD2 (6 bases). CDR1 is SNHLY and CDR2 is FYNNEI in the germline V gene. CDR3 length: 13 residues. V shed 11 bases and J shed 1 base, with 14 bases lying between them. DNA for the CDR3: TGTGCCCACGCGGGACGGTCCCAAGAGACCCAGTACTTC. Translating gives CAHAGRSQETQYF.

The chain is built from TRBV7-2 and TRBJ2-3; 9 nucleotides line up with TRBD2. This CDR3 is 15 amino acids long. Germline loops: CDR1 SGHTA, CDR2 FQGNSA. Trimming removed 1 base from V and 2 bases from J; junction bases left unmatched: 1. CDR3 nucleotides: TGTGCCAGCAGCTTAGAGCGGGGGGTCACAGATACGCAGTATTTT. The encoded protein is CASSLERGVTDTQYF.

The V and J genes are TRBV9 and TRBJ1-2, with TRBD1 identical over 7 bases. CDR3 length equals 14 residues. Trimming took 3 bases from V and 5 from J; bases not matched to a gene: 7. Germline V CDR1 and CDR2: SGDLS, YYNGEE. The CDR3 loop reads CASSGGGFGYGYTF. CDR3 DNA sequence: TGTGCCAGCAGCGGAGGGGGCTTTGGATATGGCTACACCTTC.

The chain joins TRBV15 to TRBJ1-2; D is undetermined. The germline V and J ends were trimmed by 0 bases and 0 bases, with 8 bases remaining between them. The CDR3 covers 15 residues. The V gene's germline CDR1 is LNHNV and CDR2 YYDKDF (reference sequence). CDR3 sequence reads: CATSREGGSNYGYTF. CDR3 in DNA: TGTGCCACCAGCAGAGAAGGCGGATCTAACTATGGCTACACCTTC.

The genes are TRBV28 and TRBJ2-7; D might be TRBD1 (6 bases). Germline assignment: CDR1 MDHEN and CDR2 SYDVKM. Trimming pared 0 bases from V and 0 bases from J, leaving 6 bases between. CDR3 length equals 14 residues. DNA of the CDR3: TGTGCCAGCAGTTTATGGGACAGCTCCTACGAGCAGTACTTC. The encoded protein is CASSLWDSSYEQYF.

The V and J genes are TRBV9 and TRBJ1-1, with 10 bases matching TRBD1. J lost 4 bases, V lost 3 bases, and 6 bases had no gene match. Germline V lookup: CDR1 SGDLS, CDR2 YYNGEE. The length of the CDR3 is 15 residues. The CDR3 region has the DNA TGTGCCAGCAGCGGAGACAGGGGGCTAAGCACTGAAGCTTTCTTT. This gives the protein CASSGDRGLSTEAFF. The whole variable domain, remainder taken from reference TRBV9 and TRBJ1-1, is DSGVTQTPKHLITATGQRVTLRCSPRSGDLSVYWYQQSLDQGLQFLIQYYNGEERAKGNILERFSAQQFPDLHSELNLSSLELGDSALYFCASSGDRGLSTEAFFGQGTRLTVV.

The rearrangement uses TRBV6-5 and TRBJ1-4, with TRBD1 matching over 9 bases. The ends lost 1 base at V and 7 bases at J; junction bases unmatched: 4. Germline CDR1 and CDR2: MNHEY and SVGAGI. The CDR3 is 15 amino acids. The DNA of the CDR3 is TGTGCCAGCAGTTACTTACAGGGGGCTGGTGAAAAACTGTTTTTT. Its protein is CASSYLQGAGEKLFF.

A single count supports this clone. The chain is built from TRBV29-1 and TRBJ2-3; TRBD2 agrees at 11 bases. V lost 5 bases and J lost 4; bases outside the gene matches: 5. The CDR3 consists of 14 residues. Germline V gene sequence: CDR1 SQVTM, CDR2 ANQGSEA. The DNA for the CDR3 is TGCAGCGTTCCTAGCGGGGGGCGGGCAGATACGCAGTATTTT. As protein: CSVPSGGRADTQYF.

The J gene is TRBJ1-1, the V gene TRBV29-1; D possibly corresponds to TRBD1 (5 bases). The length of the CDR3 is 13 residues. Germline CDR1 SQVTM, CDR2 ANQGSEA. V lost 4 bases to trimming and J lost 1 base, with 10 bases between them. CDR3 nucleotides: TGCAGCGTTGTAGGACAAGGGAACACTGAAGCTTTCTTT. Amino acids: CSVVGQGNTEAFF.

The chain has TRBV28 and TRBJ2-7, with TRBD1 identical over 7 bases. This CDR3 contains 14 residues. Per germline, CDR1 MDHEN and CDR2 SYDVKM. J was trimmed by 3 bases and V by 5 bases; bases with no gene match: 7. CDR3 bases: TGTGCCAGCAGTCAGACAGGGAAGGGCTACGAGCAGTACTTC. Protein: CASSQTGKGYEQYF.

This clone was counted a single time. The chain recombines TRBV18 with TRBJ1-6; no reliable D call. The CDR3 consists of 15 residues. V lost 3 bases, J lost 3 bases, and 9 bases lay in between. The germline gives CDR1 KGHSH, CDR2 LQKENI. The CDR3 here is CASSPGLNYNSPLHF. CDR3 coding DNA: TGTGCCAGCTCACCCGGACTGAACTATAATTCACCCCTCCACTTT.

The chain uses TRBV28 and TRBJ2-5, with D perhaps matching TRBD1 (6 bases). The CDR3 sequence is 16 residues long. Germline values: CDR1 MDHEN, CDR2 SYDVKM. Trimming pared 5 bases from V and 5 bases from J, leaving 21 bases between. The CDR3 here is CASSLPGRSRGETQYF. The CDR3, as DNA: TGTGCCAGCAGTCTACCGGGACGCTCAAGGGGGGAGACCCAGTACTTC. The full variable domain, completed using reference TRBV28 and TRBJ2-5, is DVKVTQSSRYLVKRTGEKVFLECVQDMDHENMFWYRQDPGLGLRLIYFSYDVKMKEKGDIPEGYSVSREKKERFSLILESASTNQTSMYLCASSLPGRSRGETQYFGPGTRLLVL.

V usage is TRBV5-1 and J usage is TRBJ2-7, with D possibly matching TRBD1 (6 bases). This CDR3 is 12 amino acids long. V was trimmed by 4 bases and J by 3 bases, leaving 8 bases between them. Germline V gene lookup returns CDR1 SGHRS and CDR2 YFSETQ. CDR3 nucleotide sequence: TGCGCCAGCAGCCGGGACAACTACGAGCAGTACTTC. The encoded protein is CASSRDNYEQYF.

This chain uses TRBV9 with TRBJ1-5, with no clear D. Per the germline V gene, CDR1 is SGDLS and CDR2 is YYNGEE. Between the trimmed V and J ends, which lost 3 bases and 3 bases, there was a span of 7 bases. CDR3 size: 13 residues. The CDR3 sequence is CASSARPNQPQHF. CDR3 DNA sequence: TGTGCCAGCAGCGCGCGCCCCAATCAGCCCCAGCATTTT.

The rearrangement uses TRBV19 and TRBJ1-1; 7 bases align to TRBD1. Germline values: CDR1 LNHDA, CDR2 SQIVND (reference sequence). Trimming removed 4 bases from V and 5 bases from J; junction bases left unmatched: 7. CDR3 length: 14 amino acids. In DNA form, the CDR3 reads TGTGCCAGTAGTAAACGACAGGGAAGTACTGAAGCTTTCTTT. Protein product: CASSKRQGSTEAFF.

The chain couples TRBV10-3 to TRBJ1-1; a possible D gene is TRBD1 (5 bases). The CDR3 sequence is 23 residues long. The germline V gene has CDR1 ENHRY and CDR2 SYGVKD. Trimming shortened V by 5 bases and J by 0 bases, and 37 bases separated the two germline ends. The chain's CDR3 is CAISPYPSTATRQKDTLNTEAFF. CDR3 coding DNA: TGTGCCATCAGTCCATACCCCTCAACGGCGACCAGACAGAAGGACACTTTGAACACTGAAGCTTTCTTT.